The 3 T cell receptor beta chains reported below all come from one sample, sequenced in a study of blood T cell repertoires in COVID-19. Some clones are missing from TCRdb's copy, which holds only in-frame ones; the method was immunoSEQ multiplex PCR. The sample carries more than 150,000 clones, just under 90% recorded once. Sequencing was performed on peripheral blood. All receptors derive from a woman aged 18-30 years who had recovered from COVID-19.

The rearrangement links TRBV5-6 to TRBJ1-5; D is possibly TRBD1 (6 bases). The germline gives CDR1 SGHDT, CDR2 YYEEEE. V lost 5 bases and J 6 bases, leaving 18 bases between the germline ends. There are 15 residues in the CDR3. The CDR3 sequence: CASREYRVSGQPQHF. For the CDR3, the DNA is TGTGCCAGCAGGGAGTACAGGGTGTCGGGTCAGCCCCAGCATTTT.

The rearrangement links TRBV6-2 or TRBV6-3 to TRBJ2-5, with 16 positions matching TRBD2. This CDR3 comprises 16 residues. J was trimmed by 3 bases and V by 2 bases; bases with no gene match: 0. Germline CDR1 is MNHEY and CDR2 is SVGEGT. CDR3 nucleotides: TGTGCCAGCAGTTACGGGACTAGCGGGGGGGAAGAGACCCAGTACTTC. Amino acids: CASSYGTSGGEETQYF.

This chain connects TRBV4-2 to TRBJ1-4; D is unclear. Germline CDR1 reads LGHNA; CDR2 reads YNFKEQ. This CDR3 has 14 residues. The V and J ends lost 1 base and 7 bases respectively, with 10 bases between them. CDR3 protein: CASSQAGTSEKLFF. CDR3 sequence (DNA): TGTGCCAGCAGCCAAGCAGGTACAAGTGAAAAACTGTTTTTT.